This entry concerns a single T cell receptor (beta chain). The data were obtained in a study of patients and donors after allogeneic stem cell transplantation. The CDR3 is 18 residues long. Germline lookup yields CDR1 DFQATT and CDR2 SNEGSKA (reference sequence). V lost 0 bases, J lost 9 bases, and 17 bases stayed unmatched. TCRdb recomputed calls from the RT-PCR reads with MiXCR, one row per CDR3 protein. The sample holds some 960,000 distinct CDR3 sequences, under 20% seen once. The chain uses TRBV20-1 and TRBJ2-1; 10 positions match TRBD2. What was sequenced was blood, either unsorted or a sorted T cell fraction (not recorded which). The sequence was obtained from a human donor who was either an allogeneic HSCT recipient or a stem cell or donor lymphocyte infusion donor (not recorded which). It is not recorded whose cells these are; they may come from a transplant donor. CDR3 amino acids: CSARDHSGKSGGAGEQFF. DNA of the CDR3: TGCAGTGCTAGAGATCATTCGGGAAAAAGCGGGGGGGCTGGTGAGCAGTTCTTC.